This T cell receptor beta chain was sequenced in a study of CD8+ T cells in alopecia areata. The authors extracted RNA and reverse transcribed it into cDNA as the sequencing template. Sequencing used immunoSEQ multiplex PCR; TCRdb keeps in-frame clones, though not all of them. The sample lists 110,000 or so clones, roughly two fifths occurring once. The CDR3 covers 17 residues. Germline V gene sequence: CDR1 MGHRA, CDR2 YSYEKL. V gave up 3 bases and J gave up 0 bases; unmatched junction bases: 10. Alopecia areata patients provided lesional scalp punch biopsies and peripheral blood, both collected for the study.

Specimen: CD4+ T cells sorted from blood. The chain is built from TRBV4-1 and TRBJ2-5, with TRBD2 identical over 7 bases. This receptor was taken from a human donor with alopecia areata. The CDR3 region is CASSHDRGGRYQETQYF. In DNA form, the CDR3 reads TGCGCCAGCAGCCACGATCGGGGAGGGAGGTACCAAGAGACCCAGTACTTC.